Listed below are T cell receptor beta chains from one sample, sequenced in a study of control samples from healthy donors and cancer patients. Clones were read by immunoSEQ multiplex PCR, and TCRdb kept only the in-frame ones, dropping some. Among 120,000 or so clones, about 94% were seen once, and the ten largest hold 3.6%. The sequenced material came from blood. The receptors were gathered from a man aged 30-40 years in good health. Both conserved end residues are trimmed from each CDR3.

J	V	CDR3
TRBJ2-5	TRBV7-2	ASSPGGVYQETQY
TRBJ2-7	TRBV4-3	ASSQAGGHEQY
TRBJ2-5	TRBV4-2	ASSQVASGQETQY
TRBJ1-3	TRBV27	ASSSLLGGAGNTIY
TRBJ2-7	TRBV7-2	ASSLTVTYEQY
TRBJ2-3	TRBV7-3	ASSLLAGYTDTQY
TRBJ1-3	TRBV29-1	SVAPGNTIY
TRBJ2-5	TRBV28	ASSPAGLVQGARETQY
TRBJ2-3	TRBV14	ASNRGGSTDTQY
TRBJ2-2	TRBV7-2	ASSLGTDGELF
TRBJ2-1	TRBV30	AWSWGGPNEQF
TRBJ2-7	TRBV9	ASSPAASPHEQY
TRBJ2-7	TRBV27	ASSSSYEQY
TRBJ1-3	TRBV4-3	ASSQDGDSGNTIY
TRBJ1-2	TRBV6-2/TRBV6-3	ASSYQDTWGSYGYT
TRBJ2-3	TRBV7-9	ASSEQSTSTDTQY
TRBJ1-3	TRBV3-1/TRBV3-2	ASSQARTGNTIY
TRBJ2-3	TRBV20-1	SAPITDTQY
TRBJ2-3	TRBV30	AWSIWAGRTDTQY
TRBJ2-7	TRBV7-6	ASSSGTGGSYEQY
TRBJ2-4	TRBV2	ASSSGVAGGPGIQY
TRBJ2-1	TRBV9	ASSVSGSSYNEQF
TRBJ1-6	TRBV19	ASSIEGSPLH
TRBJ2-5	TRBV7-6	ASSLAAGGTYQETQY
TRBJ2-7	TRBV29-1	SVGWQDYEQY
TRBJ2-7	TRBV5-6	ASSPRRGSSYEQY
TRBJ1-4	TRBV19	ASSPSAGPFVTLF
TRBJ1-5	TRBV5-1	ASSPGAMGNQPQH
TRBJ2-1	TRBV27	ASSSTSYEQF
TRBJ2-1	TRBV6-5	ASRDSEANEQF
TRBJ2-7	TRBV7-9	ASSFGEVYEQY
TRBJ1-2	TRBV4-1	ASSQGGGLNYGYT
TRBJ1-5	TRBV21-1	ASSLRQRMKISNQPQH
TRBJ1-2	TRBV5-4	ASSLDRENYGYT
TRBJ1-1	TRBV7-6	ASSADPGMNTEAF
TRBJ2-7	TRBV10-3	AISPGTGNEQY
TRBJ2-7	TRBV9	ASSAPRDTWTSGGSEQY
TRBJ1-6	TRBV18	ASSPDRGGSPLH
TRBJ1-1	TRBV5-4	ASSWDRGHTEAF
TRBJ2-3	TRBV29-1	SVIDRGYGTDTQY
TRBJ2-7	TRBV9	ASSVGAVQGSYEQY
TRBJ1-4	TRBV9	ASSHGKSREGEKLF
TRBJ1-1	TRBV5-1	ASSEEWGTEAF
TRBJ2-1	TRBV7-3	ASSLGQGNEQF